This T cell receptor beta chain was recorded in a study of blood T cell repertoires in COVID-19. The ends were cut back, 6 bases at V and 2 bases at J, with 3 bases in the middle. There are 11 residues in the CDR3. Germline loops: CDR1 SGHVS, CDR2 FQNEAQ. The authors' processing: Amplification from reference gene primers served as the basis for estimated nucleated cell counts. Data came from immunoSEQ multiplex PCR; TCRdb stores just in-frame clones and leaves some out. The V and J calls and clone size were taken over from that table, and D and trimming were inferred from the DNA. The sample consists of roughly 190,000 clones, approximately 86% of them appearing once. Participants, about 18 to 100 years old, spanned 25 or so US areas. Clinical histories supplied by participants themselves formed the basis of cohort assignment.

The TCR was taken from a woman aged 40 to 50 in a cohort exposed to, infected with or recovered from COVID-19 (not recorded which). Source material: PBMCs or T cells enriched from blood (not recorded which). The chain recombines TRBV7-8 with TRBJ2-3; no reliable D call. CDR3 protein: CASRYTDTQYF. CDR3 in DNA: TGTGCCAGCAGATACACAGATACGCAGTATTTT.